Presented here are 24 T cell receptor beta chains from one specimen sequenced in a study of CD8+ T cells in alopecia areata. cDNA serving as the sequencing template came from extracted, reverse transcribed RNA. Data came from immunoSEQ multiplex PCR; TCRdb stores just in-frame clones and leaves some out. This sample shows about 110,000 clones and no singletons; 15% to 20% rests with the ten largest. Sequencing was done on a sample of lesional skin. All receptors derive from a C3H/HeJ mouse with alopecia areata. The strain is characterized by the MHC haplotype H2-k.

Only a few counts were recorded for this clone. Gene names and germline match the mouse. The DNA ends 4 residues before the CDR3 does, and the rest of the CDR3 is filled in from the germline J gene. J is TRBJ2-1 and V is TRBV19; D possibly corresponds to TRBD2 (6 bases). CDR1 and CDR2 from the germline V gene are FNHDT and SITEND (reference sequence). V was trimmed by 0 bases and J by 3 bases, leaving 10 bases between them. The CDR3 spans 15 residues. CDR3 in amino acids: CASSIAHGGYAEQFF. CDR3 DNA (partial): TGTGCCAGCAGTATAGCTCATGGGGGCTATGCT.

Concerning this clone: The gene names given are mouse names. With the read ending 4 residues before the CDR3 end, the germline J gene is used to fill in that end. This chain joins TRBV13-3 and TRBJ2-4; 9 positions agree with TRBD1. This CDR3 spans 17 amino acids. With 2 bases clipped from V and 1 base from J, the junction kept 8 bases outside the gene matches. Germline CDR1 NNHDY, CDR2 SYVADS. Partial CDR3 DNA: TGTGCCAGCAGTGAAACCGGGACAGGGAGAGGTCAAAAC. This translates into CASSETGTGRGQN. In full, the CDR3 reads CASSETGTGRGQNTLYF.

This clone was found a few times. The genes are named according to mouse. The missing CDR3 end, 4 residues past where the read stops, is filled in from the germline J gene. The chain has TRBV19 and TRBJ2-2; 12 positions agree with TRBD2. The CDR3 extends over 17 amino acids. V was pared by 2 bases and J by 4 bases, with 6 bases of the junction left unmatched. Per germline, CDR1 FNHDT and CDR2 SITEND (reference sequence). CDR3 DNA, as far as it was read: TGTGCCAGCAGTATCTCGACTGGGGGGGCGAGCACCGGG. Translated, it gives CASSISTGGASTG. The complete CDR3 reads CASSISTGGASTGQLYF.

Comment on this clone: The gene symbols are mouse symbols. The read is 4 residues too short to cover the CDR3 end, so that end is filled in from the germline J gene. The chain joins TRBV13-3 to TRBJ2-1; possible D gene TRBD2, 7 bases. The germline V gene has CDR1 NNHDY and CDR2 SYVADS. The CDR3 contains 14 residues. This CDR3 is CASSDRGGGAEQFF. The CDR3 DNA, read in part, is TGTGCCAGCAGTGATAGGGGGGGTGGGGCT.

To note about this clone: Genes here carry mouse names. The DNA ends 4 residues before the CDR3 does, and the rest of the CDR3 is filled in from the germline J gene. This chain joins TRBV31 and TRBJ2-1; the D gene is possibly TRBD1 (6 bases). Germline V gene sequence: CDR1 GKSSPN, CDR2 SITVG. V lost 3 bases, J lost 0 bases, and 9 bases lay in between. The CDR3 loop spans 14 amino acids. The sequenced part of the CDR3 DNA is TGTGCCTGGAGCGGGACAAATAACTATGCT. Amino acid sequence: CAWSGTNNYA. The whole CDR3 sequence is CAWSGTNNYAEQFF.

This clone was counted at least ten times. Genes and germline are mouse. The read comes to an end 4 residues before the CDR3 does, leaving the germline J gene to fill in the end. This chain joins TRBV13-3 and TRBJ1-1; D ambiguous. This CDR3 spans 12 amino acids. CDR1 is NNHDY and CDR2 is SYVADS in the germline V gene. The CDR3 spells CASRAPDIEVFF. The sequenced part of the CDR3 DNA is TGTGCCAGCAGGGCCCCCGACATA.

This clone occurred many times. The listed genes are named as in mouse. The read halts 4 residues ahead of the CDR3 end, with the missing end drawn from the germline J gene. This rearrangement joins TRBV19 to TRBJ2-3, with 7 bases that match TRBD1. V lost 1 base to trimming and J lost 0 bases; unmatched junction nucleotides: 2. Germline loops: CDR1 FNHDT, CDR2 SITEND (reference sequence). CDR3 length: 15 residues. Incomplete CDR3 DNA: TGTGCCAGCAGTATATGGGACAGAAGTGCAGAA. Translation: CASSIWDRSAE. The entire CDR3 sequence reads CASSIWDRSAETLYF. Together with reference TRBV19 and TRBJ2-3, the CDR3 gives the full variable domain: GGIITQTPKFLIGQEGQKLTLKCQQNFNHDTMYWYRQDSGKGLRLIYYSITENDLQKGDLSEGYDASREKKSSFSLTVTSAQKNEMAVFLCASSIWDRSAETLYFGSGTRLTVL.

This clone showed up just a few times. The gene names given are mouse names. The sequenced part of the CDR3 DNA is TGTGCCAGCAGTGATGCTGGGGGGCGGAACTATGCT. Its protein is CASSDAGGRNYA. The whole CDR3 is CASSDAGGRNYAEQFF. The rearrangement links TRBV13-1 to TRBJ2-1; 8 bases are shared with TRBD2. With the read ending 4 residues before the CDR3 end, the germline J gene is used to fill in that end. The CDR3 has 16 amino acids. CDR1 and CDR2 from the germline V gene are NSHNY and SYGAGN. Trimming took 0 bases from V and 1 from J; bases not matched to a gene: 3.

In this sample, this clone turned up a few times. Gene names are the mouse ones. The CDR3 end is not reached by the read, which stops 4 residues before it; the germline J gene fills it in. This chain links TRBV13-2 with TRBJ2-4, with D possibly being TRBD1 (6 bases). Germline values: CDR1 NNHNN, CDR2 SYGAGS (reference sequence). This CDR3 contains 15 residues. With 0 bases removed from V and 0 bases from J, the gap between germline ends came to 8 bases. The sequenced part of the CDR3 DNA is TGTGCCAGCGGTGATGCGGGACAAAGTCAAAAC. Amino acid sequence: CASGDAGQSQN. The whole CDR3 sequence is CASGDAGQSQNTLYF.

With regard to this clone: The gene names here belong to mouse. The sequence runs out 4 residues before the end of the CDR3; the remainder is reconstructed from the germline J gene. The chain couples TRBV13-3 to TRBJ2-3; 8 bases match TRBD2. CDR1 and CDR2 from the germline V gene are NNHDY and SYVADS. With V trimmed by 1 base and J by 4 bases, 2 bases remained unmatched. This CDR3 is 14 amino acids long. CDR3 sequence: CASSDRLGSETLYF. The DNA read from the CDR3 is TGTGCCAGCAGTGATCGACTGGGGTCAGAA.

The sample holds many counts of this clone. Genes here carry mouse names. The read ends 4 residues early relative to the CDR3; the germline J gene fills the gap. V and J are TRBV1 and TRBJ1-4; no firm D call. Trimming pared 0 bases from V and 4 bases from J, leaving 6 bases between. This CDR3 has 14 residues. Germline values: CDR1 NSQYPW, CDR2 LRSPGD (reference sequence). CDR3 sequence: CTCSADSVNERLFF. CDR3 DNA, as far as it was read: TGCACCTGCAGTGCAGATTCAGTCAACGAA.

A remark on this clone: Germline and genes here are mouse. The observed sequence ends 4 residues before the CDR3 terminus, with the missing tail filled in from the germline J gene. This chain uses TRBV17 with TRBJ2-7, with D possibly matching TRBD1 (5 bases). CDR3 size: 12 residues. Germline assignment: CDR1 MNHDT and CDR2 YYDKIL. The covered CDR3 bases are TGTGCTAGCAGTAGGGAGGGGAAT. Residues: CASSREGN. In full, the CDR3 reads CASSREGNEQYF. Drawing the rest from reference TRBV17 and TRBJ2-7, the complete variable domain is DTTVKQNPRYKLARVGKPVNLICSQTMNHDTMYWYQKKPNQAPKLLLFYYDKILNREADTFEKFQSSRPNNSFCSLYIGSAGLEYSAMYLCASSREGNEQYFGPGTRLTVL.

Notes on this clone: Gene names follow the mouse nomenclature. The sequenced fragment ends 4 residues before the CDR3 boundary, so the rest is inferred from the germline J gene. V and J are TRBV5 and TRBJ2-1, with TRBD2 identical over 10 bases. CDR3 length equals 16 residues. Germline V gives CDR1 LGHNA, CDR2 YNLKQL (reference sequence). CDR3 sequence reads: CASSQDLAGGAAEQFF. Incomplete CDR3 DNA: TGTGCCAGCAGCCAAGATCTGGCTGGGGGGGCAGCT.

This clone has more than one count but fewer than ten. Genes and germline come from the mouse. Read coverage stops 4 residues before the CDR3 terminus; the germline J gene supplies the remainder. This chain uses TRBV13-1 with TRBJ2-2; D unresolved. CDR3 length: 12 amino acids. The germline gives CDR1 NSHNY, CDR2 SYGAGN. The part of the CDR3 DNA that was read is TGTGCCAGCAGTGATGCCAGGGGG. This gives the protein CASSDARG. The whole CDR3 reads CASSDARGQLYF.

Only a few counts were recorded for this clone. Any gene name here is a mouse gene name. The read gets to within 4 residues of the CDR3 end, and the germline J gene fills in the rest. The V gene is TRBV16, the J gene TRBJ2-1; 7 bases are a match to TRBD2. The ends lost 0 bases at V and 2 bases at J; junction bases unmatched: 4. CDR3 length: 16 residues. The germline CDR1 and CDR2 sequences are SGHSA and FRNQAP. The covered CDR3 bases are TGTGCAAGCAGCTTAGAGACTGGGCCGGACTATGCT. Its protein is CASSLETGPDYA. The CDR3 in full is CASSLETGPDYAEQFF.

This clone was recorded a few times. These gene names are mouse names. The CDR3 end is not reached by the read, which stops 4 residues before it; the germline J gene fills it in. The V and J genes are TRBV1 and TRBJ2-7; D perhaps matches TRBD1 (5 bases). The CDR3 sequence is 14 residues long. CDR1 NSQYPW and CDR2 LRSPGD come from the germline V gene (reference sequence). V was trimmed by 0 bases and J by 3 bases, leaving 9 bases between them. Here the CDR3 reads CTCSAEGRVYEQYF. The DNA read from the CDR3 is TGCACCTGCAGTGCAGAAGGCAGGGTCTAT.

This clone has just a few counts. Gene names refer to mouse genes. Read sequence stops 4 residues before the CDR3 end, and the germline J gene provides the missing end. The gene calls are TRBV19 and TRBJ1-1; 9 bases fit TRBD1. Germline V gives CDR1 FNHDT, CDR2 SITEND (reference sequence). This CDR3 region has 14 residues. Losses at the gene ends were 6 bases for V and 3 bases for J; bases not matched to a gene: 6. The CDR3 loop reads CASNPGQGHTEVFF. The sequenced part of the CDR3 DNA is TGTGCCAGCAACCCGGGACAGGGCCACACA.

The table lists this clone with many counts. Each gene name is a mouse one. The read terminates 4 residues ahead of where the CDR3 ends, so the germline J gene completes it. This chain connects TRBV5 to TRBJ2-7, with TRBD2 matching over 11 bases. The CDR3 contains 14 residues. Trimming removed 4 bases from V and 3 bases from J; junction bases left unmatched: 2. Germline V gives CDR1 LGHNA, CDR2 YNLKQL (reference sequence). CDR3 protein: CASSPGLGGYEQYF. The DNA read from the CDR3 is TGTGCCAGCAGCCCCGGACTGGGGGGCTAT.

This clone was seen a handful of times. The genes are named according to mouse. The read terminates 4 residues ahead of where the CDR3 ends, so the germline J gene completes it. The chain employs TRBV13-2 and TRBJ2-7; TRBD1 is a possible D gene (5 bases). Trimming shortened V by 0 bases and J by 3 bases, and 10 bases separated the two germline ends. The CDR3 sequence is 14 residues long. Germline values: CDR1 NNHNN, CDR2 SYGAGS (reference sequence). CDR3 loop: CASGDAQGDYEQYF. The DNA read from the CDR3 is TGTGCCAGCGGTGATGCCCAGGGAGACTAT.

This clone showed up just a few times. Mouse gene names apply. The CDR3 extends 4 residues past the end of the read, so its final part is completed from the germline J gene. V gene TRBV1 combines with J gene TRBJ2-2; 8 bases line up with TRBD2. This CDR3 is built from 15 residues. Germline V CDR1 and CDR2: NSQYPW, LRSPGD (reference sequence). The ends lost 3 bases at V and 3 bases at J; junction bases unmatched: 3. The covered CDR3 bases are TGCACCTGCAGTGCTGACTGGGGATACACCGGG. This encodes CTCSADWGYTG. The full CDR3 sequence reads CTCSADWGYTGQLYF. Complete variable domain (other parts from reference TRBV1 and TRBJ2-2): VTLLEQNPRWRLVPRGQAVNLRCILKNSQYPWMSWYQQDLQKQLQWLFTLRSPGDKEVKSLPGADYLATRVTDTELRLQVANMSQGRTLYCTCSADWGYTGQLYFGEGSKLTVL.

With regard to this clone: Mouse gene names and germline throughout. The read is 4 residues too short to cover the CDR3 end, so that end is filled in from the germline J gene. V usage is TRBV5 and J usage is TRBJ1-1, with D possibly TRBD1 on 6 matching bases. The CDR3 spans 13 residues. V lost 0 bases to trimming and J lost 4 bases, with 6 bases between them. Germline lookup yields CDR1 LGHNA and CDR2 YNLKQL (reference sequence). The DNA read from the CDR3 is TGTGCCAGCAGCCAAGAGACAGGCACA. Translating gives CASSQETGT. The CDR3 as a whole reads CASSQETGTEVFF.

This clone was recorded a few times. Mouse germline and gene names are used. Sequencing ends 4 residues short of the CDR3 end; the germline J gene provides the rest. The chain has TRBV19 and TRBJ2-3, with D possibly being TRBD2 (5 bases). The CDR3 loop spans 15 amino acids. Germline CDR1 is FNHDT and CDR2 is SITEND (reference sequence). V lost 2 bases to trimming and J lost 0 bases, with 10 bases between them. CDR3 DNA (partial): TGTGCCAGCAGTATGGGCTGGGAGAGTGCAGAA. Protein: CASSMGWESAE. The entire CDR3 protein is CASSMGWESAETLYF.

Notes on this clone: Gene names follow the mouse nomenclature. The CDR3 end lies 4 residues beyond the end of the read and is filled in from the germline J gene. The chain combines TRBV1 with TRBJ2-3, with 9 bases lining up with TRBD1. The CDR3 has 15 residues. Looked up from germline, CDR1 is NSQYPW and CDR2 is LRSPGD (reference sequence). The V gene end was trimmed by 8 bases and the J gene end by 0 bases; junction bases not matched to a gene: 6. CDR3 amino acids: CTCGDRATSAETLYF. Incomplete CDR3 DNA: TGCACCTGCGGGGACAGGGCGACTAGTGCAGAA.

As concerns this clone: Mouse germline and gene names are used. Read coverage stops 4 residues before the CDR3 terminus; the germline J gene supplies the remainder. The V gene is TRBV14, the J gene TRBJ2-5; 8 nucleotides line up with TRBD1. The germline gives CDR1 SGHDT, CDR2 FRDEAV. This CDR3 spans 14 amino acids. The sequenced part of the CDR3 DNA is TGTGCCAGCAGCCCCGGGACAGGAAAGGAC. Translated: CASSPGTGKD. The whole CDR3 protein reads CASSPGTGKDTQYF. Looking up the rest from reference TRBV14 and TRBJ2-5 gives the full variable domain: EAGVTQSPRYAVLQEGQAVSFWCDPISGHDTLYWYQQPRDQGPQLLVYFRDEAVIDNSQLPSDRFSAVRPKGTNSTLKIQSAKQGDTATYLCASSPGTGKDTQYFGPGTRLLVL.